Shown below are 31 T cell receptor beta chains from a single sample sequenced in a study of shared clonotypes between healthy human individuals. Only CD45RO-negative cells positively selected for CCR7 counted as naive CD8 cells, so terminally differentiated effector memory CD45RA+ cells were excluded. TCRdb's copy holds only in-frame clones and misses some; the assay was immunoSEQ multiplex PCR. The table lists about 2.1 million clones, 93% of them singletons. The sequencing input was naive CD8+ T cells from PBMCs. The receptors stem from a man aged 18 to 30 in good health. Some clones in this sample may be carry-over from other donors' samples.

J is TRBJ2-3 and V is TRBV27; 8 bases match TRBD2. The trim removed 2 bases at V and 11 bases at J, leaving 3 bases unmatched. The CDR3 spans 12 residues. Germline V gene lookup returns CDR1 MNHEY and CDR2 SMNVEV (reference sequence). This chain's CDR3 is CASSLSGGVQYF. In nucleotides, the CDR3 is TGTGCCAGCAGTTTAAGCGGGGGTGTGCAGTATTTT.

The chain recombines TRBV2 with TRBJ2-7; D gene ambiguous. The germline V gene encodes CDR1 SNHLY and CDR2 FYNNEI. This CDR3 is built from 15 residues. Trimming left V 2 bases short and J 2 bases short, with 13 bases between. CDR3 protein: CASSESFRTPYEQYF. The CDR3 region has the DNA TGTGCCAGCAGTGAAAGTTTCAGGACGCCCTACGAGCAGTACTTC. Looking up the rest from reference TRBV2 and TRBJ2-7 gives the full variable domain: EPEVTQTPSHQVTQMGQEVILRCVPISNHLYFYWYRQILGQKVEFLVSFYNNEISEKSEIFDDQFSVERPDGSNFTLKIRSTKLEDSAMYFCASSESFRTPYEQYFGPGTRLTVT.

The rearrangement links TRBV18 to TRBJ2-7; 7 nucleotides line up with TRBD1. CDR3 size: 15 residues. The germline CDR1 and CDR2 sequences are KGHSH and LQKENI. Trimming took 0 bases from V and 2 from J; bases not matched to a gene: 4. The CDR3 protein is CASSPPQGVPYEQYF. The CDR3 region has the DNA TGTGCCAGCTCACCACCGCAGGGGGTCCCCTACGAGCAGTACTTC.

The chain combines TRBV27 with TRBJ2-1; 7 nucleotides align to TRBD2. The CDR3 consists of 13 residues. V gave up 6 bases and J gave up 5 bases; unmatched junction bases: 4. CDR1 is MNHEY, CDR2 SMNVEV, per germline (reference sequence). CDR3 DNA sequence: TGTGCCAGCAGAGGGCTAGCGGACAATGAGCAGTTCTTC. It is translated as CASRGLADNEQFF.

The chain links TRBV5-6 to TRBJ2-3; D could derive from TRBD1 or TRBD2 (5 bases each). Germline V CDR1 and CDR2: SGHDT, YYEEEE. Trimming removed 4 bases at V and 9 bases at J, with 12 bases between. The CDR3 loop spans 12 amino acids. The CDR3 nucleotides read TGTGCCAGCAGCCTCGGGACCTCGACGCAGTATTTT. Protein product: CASSLGTSTQYF.

The V gene is TRBV7-3, the J gene TRBJ2-3; no reliable D call. This CDR3 spans 16 amino acids. V lost 3 bases and J 4 bases, leaving 17 bases between the germline ends. CDR1 is SGHTA and CDR2 is FQGTGA in the germline V gene. CDR3 nucleotides: TGTGCCAGCAGCTTGTACACGGACCCCGCCGCAGATACGCAGTATTTT. This translates into CASSLYTDPAADTQYF.

With respect to this clone: The same CDR3 also results from other DNA sequences found in this sample. CDR3 protein: CASSLGARNQPQHF. Written as DNA, the CDR3 is TGTGCCAGCAGCCTCGGAGCTCGCAATCAGCCCCAGCATTTT. The chain employs TRBV7-9 and TRBJ1-5; D call uncertain. CDR3 length: 14 amino acids. CDR1 SEHNR and CDR2 FQNEAQ come from the germline V gene (reference sequence). The V end was cut by 5 bases, the J end by 2 bases, with 10 bases between.

This clone was recorded only once. The chain couples TRBV7-9 to TRBJ2-5; D is possibly TRBD2 (5 bases). The germline gives CDR1 SEHNR, CDR2 FQNEAQ (reference sequence). The CDR3 loop spans 19 amino acids. V was trimmed by 2 bases and J by 1 base, leaving 23 bases between them. Written as DNA, the CDR3 is TGTGCCAGCAGCTTAAGATTAGCAGGAACCACCGGGGTCCAAGAGACCCAGTACTTC. This translates into CASSLRLAGTTGVQETQYF.

The V gene is TRBV14, the J gene TRBJ2-1; D ambiguous. Germline V gene sequence: CDR1 SGHDN, CDR2 FVKESK. Trimming stripped 5 bases from V and 8 bases from J, with 10 bases between. The CDR3 loop spans 12 amino acids. The CDR3 DNA is TGTGCCAGCAGCGATGTGGGCGATGAGCAGTTCTTC. It is translated as CASSDVGDEQFF.

The gene calls are TRBV11-2 and TRBJ2-7, with a weak D call TRBD2 (5 bases). This CDR3 comprises 15 residues. CDR1 and CDR2 from the germline V gene are SGHAT and FQNNGV. Trimming removed 3 bases at V and 2 bases at J, with 14 bases between. In DNA, the CDR3 is TGTGCCAGCAGCTTCTCTTCGGGGTTGCCCTACGAGCAGTACTTC. Translation: CASSFSSGLPYEQYF.

The CDR3 DNA is TGTGCCAGCAGCCCAGTGGGGGGTCCAAACATTCAGTACTTC. Its protein product is CASSPVGGPNIQYF. This chain uses TRBV7-2 with TRBJ2-4, with D tentatively TRBD2 (6 bases). From germline, CDR1 is SGHTA and CDR2 FQGNSA. The CDR3 is 14 amino acids. Trimming removed 5 bases at V and 6 bases at J, with 14 bases between.

This clone occurred once. V usage is TRBV6-1 and J usage is TRBJ2-1, with D perhaps matching TRBD2 (5 bases). In germline, CDR1 is MNHNS, CDR2 SASEGT. The CDR3 sequence is 16 residues long. Trimming shortened V by 2 bases and J by 5 bases, and 16 bases separated the two germline ends. The CDR3 sequence is CASSEKPAANDNEQFF. CDR3 coding DNA: TGTGCCAGCAGTGAAAAGCCAGCGGCGAACGACAATGAGCAGTTCTTC.

This chain joins TRBV6-1 and TRBJ2-5, with D maybe TRBD2 (6 bases). Germline CDR1 and CDR2: MNHNS and SASEGT. Trimming removed 4 bases from V and 5 bases from J, with 14 bases in between. This CDR3 contains 14 residues. The CDR3 nucleotides are TGTGCCAGCAGTGGTCGACTGGGGAGGGAGACCCAGTACTTC. Translated: CASSGRLGRETQYF.

Details on this clone: This may be a read error, as it is one base from a much larger clone. Other DNA sequences within the sample encode an identical CDR3. This chain uses TRBV27 with TRBJ2-7; D unclear. CDR3 length equals 13 residues. Trimming shortened V by 3 bases and J by 2 bases, and 8 bases separated the two germline ends. The germline V gene has CDR1 MNHEY and CDR2 SMNVEV (reference sequence). The DNA for the CDR3 is TGTGCCAGCAGTTTCGGCAGGCCCTACGAGCAGTACTTC. Amino acid sequence: CASSFGRPYEQYF.

DNA of the CDR3: TGTGCCAGCAGTTTGTTCAAGGGGGCCTGGGGAGAGCAGTACTTC. Protein product: CASSLFKGAWGEQYF. The gene calls are TRBV27 and TRBJ2-7; 7 bases align to TRBD1. The V segment lost 3 bases and the J segment 7 bases; nucleotides outside the gene matches: 12. The CDR3 is 15 amino acids. CDR1 is MNHEY, CDR2 SMNVEV, per germline (reference sequence).

The V gene is TRBV5-1, the J gene TRBJ1-4; D ambiguous. The CDR3 has 14 amino acids. The V end lost 1 base, the J end lost 8 bases, and 12 bases lay between the germline ends. The V gene's germline CDR1 is SGHRS and CDR2 YFSETQ. CDR3 bases: TGCGCCAGCAGCTTGCTGTTCACCCAGGAAAAACTGTTTTTT. This sequence encodes CASSLLFTQEKLFF.

This chain uses TRBV7-9 with TRBJ2-2; the match to TRBD1 covers 8 bases. J was trimmed by 3 bases and V by 5 bases; bases with no gene match: 2. CDR3 length: 14 amino acids. CDR1 and CDR2 (germline): SEHNR, FQNEAQ (reference sequence). The CDR3 region has the DNA TGTGCCAGCAGCCAACAGGGGGACACCGGGGAGCTGTTTTTT. It yields the protein CASSQQGDTGELFF.

This sequence joins TRBV5-6 and TRBJ2-7; D might be TRBD1 or TRBD2, each matching 5 bases. V was cut by 4 bases and J by 3 bases, with 20 bases left in between. CDR3 size: 16 residues. The germline gives CDR1 SGHDT, CDR2 YYEEEE. The CDR3 protein is CASSVSPGARIYEQYF. CDR3 DNA sequence: TGTGCCAGCAGCGTCTCACCCGGGGCCAGAATCTACGAGCAGTACTTC.

This clone came up a few times. The chain carries TRBV27 and TRBJ1-3; D unresolved. Germline V gene data show CDR1 as MNHEY and CDR2 as SMNVEV (reference sequence). The CDR3 is 13 amino acids. With 5 bases removed from V and 2 bases from J, the gap between germline ends came to 7 bases. In DNA, the CDR3 is TGTGCCAGCAGTGCCAGTCCTGGAAACACCATATATTTT. Translation: CASSASPGNTIYF.

CDR3 DNA: TGTGCCAGTGCCCTAAGAGACCATCAGCCCCAGCATTTT. Residues: CASALRDHQPQHF. This sequence joins TRBV27 and TRBJ1-5; D not resolved. Per germline, CDR1 MNHEY and CDR2 SMNVEV (reference sequence). The CDR3 has 13 amino acids. The V gene lost 9 bases and the J gene lost 5 bases, with 14 bases spanning the gap.

The V call is TRBV10-1, the J call TRBJ2-1, with D perhaps matching TRBD1 or TRBD2 (5 bases each). CDR1 is WNHNN and CDR2 is SYGVQD in the germline V gene (reference sequence). The V gene lost 8 bases and the J gene lost 5 bases, with 22 bases spanning the gap. The CDR3 spans 16 residues. The CDR3: CASLTIPGLGNNEQFF. CDR3 coding DNA: TGCGCCAGCCTCACAATACCGGGGCTGGGCAACAATGAGCAGTTCTTC.

This chain joins TRBV27 and TRBJ2-5; TRBD2 matches 8 bases. CDR3 length: 16 amino acids. The germline gives CDR1 MNHEY, CDR2 SMNVEV (reference sequence). The V segment lost 6 bases and the J segment 3 bases; nucleotides outside the gene matches: 12. The CDR3 coding sequence is TGTGCCAGCAGCCCGAATGGCGGGAGGCCAAAAGAGACCCAGTACTTC. It translates to CASSPNGGRPKETQYF.

With regard to this clone: Other DNA sequences in this specimen translate into the identical CDR3. The chain links TRBV19 to TRBJ2-7; 7 bases are a match to TRBD2. The CDR3 consists of 14 residues. CDR1 LNHDA and CDR2 SQIVND come from the germline V gene (reference sequence). Trimming at V came to 1 base and at J to 2 bases, leaving 2 bases not matched to a gene. The CDR3: CASSIAGGPYEQYF. The DNA of the CDR3 is TGTGCCAGTAGTATAGCGGGAGGTCCCTACGAGCAGTACTTC.

The chain uses TRBV29-1 and TRBJ1-2; D is unclear. Trimming pared 7 bases from V and 7 bases from J, leaving 13 bases between. The CDR3 runs to 11 residues. The germline CDR1 and CDR2 sequences are SQVTM and ANQGSEA. CDR3 nucleotide sequence: TGCAGCGCCCGGCGTTTGGGTGGCTACACCTTC. Encoded protein: CSARRLGGYTF.

The J gene is TRBJ2-1, the V gene TRBV23-1; D remains unclear. TRBV23-1 is known as an ORF, though its function is uncertain. CDR3 length: 15 amino acids. V gave up 2 bases and J gave up 2 bases, with 10 bases separating them. CDR3 residues: CASSQRTSAYNEQFF. CDR3 nucleotide sequence: TGCGCCAGCAGTCAAAGGACCAGCGCCTACAATGAGCAGTTCTTC.

There are a few counts of this clone. The V call is TRBV28, the J call TRBJ1-3; D not certain. The germline V and J ends were trimmed by 4 bases and 2 bases, with 18 bases remaining between them. Germline CDR1 MDHEN, CDR2 SYDVKM. This CDR3 region has 17 residues. The CDR3: CASSSTFGGFAGNTIYF. As DNA, the CDR3 is TGTGCCAGCAGTTCCACCTTCGGCGGGTTCGCTGGAAACACCATATATTTT.

This clone was seen a few times. A much more abundant neighbour one base away suggests this may be a read error. In the same sample, other DNA sequences code for this CDR3. The V call is TRBV9, the J call TRBJ1-1, with D uncertain. The CDR3 has 13 residues. V was shortened by 0 bases and J by 1 base, with 4 bases between the two germline ends. Germline V gene lookup returns CDR1 SGDLS and CDR2 YYNGEE. The CDR3 DNA is TGTGCCAGCAGCGTAGAAGGGAACACTGAAGCTTTCTTT. It encodes CASSVEGNTEAFF.

This chain links TRBV5-4 with TRBJ2-7; D remains unclear. Deletions cut 1 base from V and 1 base from J, with 6 bases between. The germline V gene has CDR1 SGHNT and CDR2 YYREEE (reference sequence). This CDR3 spans 13 amino acids. The chain's CDR3 is CASSLIESYEQYF. In DNA form, the CDR3 reads TGTGCCAGCAGCTTGATAGAATCCTACGAGCAGTACTTC.

V and J are TRBV7-9 and TRBJ2-6; 7 bases line up with TRBD1. The CDR3 length is 15 residues. The germline V gene encodes CDR1 SEHNR and CDR2 FQNEAQ (reference sequence). The ends lost 5 bases at V and 12 bases at J; junction bases unmatched: 13. The CDR3 DNA follows: TGTGCCAGCAGCGGGCGACAGGGCGAAGGGCGCGTCCTGACTTTC. Translating gives CASSGRQGEGRVLTF.

The rearrangement joins TRBV7-8 to TRBJ2-1; 7 bases map to TRBD1. Germline V gene data show CDR1 as SGHVS and CDR2 as FQNEAQ. Trimming cost V 0 bases and J 0 bases; bases outside gene matches: 2. This CDR3 is 16 amino acids long. The CDR3 is CASSLAWDSSYNEQFF. The CDR3 nucleotides are TGTGCCAGCAGCTTAGCGTGGGACAGCTCCTACAATGAGCAGTTCTTC. The full variable domain, completed using reference TRBV7-8 and TRBJ2-1, is GAGVSQSPRYKVAKRGQDVALRCDPISGHVSLFWYQQALGQGPEFLTYFQNEAQLDKSGLPSDRFFAERPEGSVSTLKIQRTQQEDSAVYLCASSLAWDSSYNEQFFGPGTRLTVL.

The chain recombines TRBV5-1 with TRBJ1-1; 10 bases map to TRBD1. CDR1 SGHRS and CDR2 YFSETQ come from the germline V gene. CDR3 size: 18 residues. V shed 0 bases and J 3 bases; nucleotides not matched to a gene: 11. CDR3: CASSLALGSGTGDTEAFF. The CDR3 DNA sequence: TGCGCCAGCAGCTTGGCCTTGGGTTCGGGGACAGGGGACACTGAAGCTTTCTTT.